Each of the 32 T cell receptor beta chains below was sequenced from the same sample in a study of CD8+ T cells in alopecia areata (dated by TCRdb to the late 2010s). The sample's time point label is to be understood as: baseline before oral tofacitinib. The library was produced with the immunoSEQ multiplex PCR assay. To provide template for TCR sequencing, every sample had RNA extracted and reverse transcribed into cDNA. The table comes from immuneACCESS by way of TCRdb, which keeps in-frame sequences with V and J called. Part of the clones is missing from these tables; in studies checked, under half for an unresolved V gene and the rest for unknown reasons. This sample comprises about 130,000 clones, roughly three fifths of them detected only once. The ten largest clones take up roughly 4.3% of the sample. The input for sequencing was CD4+ T cells sorted from blood, taken at week 0. These receptors were taken from a human donor with alopecia areata.

The genes are TRBV5-4 and TRBJ2-5, with 7 bases identical to TRBD1. CDR1 SGHNT and CDR2 YYREEE come from the germline V gene (reference sequence). This CDR3 is 14 amino acids long. V was pared by 4 bases and J by 2 bases, with 5 bases of the junction left unmatched. CDR3 protein: CASSPGTAQETQYF. Here the CDR3 DNA reads TGTGCCAGCAGCCCGGGGACAGCACAAGAGACCCAGTACTTC.

The V call is TRBV30, the J call TRBJ2-7; D may be TRBD2 (5 bases). The V gene lost 0 bases and the J gene lost 2 bases, with 11 bases spanning the gap. CDR1 is GTSNPN and CDR2 is SVGIG in the germline V gene (reference sequence). The CDR3 runs 14 residues. The CDR3 protein is CAWSVPGSAYEQYF. DNA for the CDR3: TGTGCCTGGAGTGTACCGGGGTCTGCCTACGAGCAGTACTTC.

About this clone itself: The same CDR3 also results from other DNA sequences found in this sample. V usage is TRBV9 and J usage is TRBJ2-1; 9 bases match TRBD2. Germline CDR1 is SGDLS and CDR2 is YYNGEE. The V and J ends lost 0 bases and 4 bases, in that order; junction bases with no gene match: 2. This CDR3 spans 15 amino acids. Written as DNA, the CDR3 is TGTGCCAGCAGCGTAGAGGCGGGAGGGTACAATGAGCAGTTCTTC. This sequence encodes CASSVEAGGYNEQFF.

V is TRBV25-1 and J is TRBJ2-3; D gene uncertain. The germline V and J ends were trimmed by 1 base and 4 bases, with 9 bases remaining between them. The CDR3 extends over 14 amino acids. Germline CDR1 MGHDK, CDR2 SYGVNS. The CDR3 DNA is TGTGCCAGCAGTGAATCTAGGCATTCAGATACGCAGTATTTT. Protein: CASSESRHSDTQYF.

This clone has only one observation. V gene TRBV18 combines with J gene TRBJ1-2; TRBD1 matches at 7 bases. There are 16 residues in the CDR3. Germline CDR1 reads KGHSH; CDR2 reads LQKENI. The V gene end was trimmed by 4 bases and the J gene end by 4 bases; junction bases not matched to a gene: 12. CDR3 amino acids: CASSRTFGTETYGYTF. The CDR3 coding sequence is TGTGCCAGCTCACGAACGTTCGGGACAGAGACCTATGGCTACACCTTC. The complete variable domain, with remaining parts taken from reference TRBV18 and TRBJ1-2, reads NAGVMQNPRHLVRRRGQEARLRCSPMKGHSHVYWYRQLPEEGLKFMVYLQKENIIDESGMPKERFSAEFPKEGPSILRIQQVVRGDSAAYFCASSRTFGTETYGYTFGSGTRLTVV.

This clone turned up a few times. The chain has TRBV7-2 and TRBJ2-5; D is undetermined. The V gene lost 3 bases and the J gene lost 5 bases, with 16 bases spanning the gap. Looked up from germline, CDR1 is SGHTA and CDR2 is FQGNSA. The CDR3 has 15 amino acids. This CDR3 reads CASSLAWVFRETQYF. The DNA for the CDR3 is TGTGCCAGCAGCTTGGCCTGGGTTTTCCGGGAGACCCAGTACTTC.

The chain combines TRBV5-1 with TRBJ2-7; 11 nucleotides line up with TRBD1. V was pared by 3 bases and J by 6 bases, with 5 bases of the junction left unmatched. Germline V gives CDR1 SGHRS, CDR2 YFSETQ. This CDR3 spans 14 amino acids. The CDR3 is CASSSGQGGGEQYF. CDR3 DNA sequence: TGCGCCAGCAGCTCGGGACAGGGGGGAGGCGAGCAGTACTTC.

The genes are TRBV23-1 and TRBJ2-1; weak D call: TRBD2 (7 bases). Being an ORF, TRBV23-1 has a function that is uncertain. V gave up 0 bases and J gave up 4 bases, with 13 bases separating them. The CDR3 consists of 16 residues. DNA for the CDR3: TGCGCCAGCAGTCAATCCACGGGGGGCTGTTACAATGAGCAGTTCTTC. Translated, it gives CASSQSTGGCYNEQFF.

This sequence joins TRBV5-6 and TRBJ2-7; a possible D gene is TRBD1 (6 bases). The V end was cut by 4 bases, the J end by 4 bases, with 15 bases between. Germline CDR1 and CDR2: SGHDT and YYEEEE. The CDR3 is 14 residues long. The CDR3 coding sequence is TGTGCCAGCAGCAAGAACAGGGTGGCGTACGAGCAGTACTTC. It codes for CASSKNRVAYEQYF.

The V call is TRBV4-3, the J call TRBJ2-7, with TRBD1 matching over 7 bases. This CDR3 region has 12 residues. Trimming cost V 3 bases and J 5 bases; bases outside gene matches: 1. Germline V gives CDR1 LGHNA, CDR2 YSLEER. The CDR3 is CASSHTGDEQYF. CDR3 DNA sequence: TGCGCCAGCAGCCATACAGGGGACGAGCAGTACTTC.

V usage is TRBV4-2 and J usage is TRBJ2-2; 7 positions agree with TRBD2. V trimming: 1 base; J trimming: 2 bases; junction bases outside the gene matches: 1. CDR3 size: 15 residues. Germline CDR1 is LGHNA and CDR2 is YNFKEQ. CDR3 DNA sequence: TGTGCCAGCAGCCAAGGCGGGGGAAACACCGGGGAGCTGTTTTTT. Its translation is CASSQGGGNTGELFF.

This clone has just a few counts. This chain connects TRBV14 to TRBJ2-3; D is uncertain. The V and J ends lost 1 base and 7 bases respectively, with 12 bases between them. CDR3 size: 14 residues. Germline V gene data show CDR1 as SGHDN and CDR2 as FVKESK. CDR3 sequence: CASSQVGSSNTQYF. The CDR3 DNA reads TGTGCCAGCAGCCAAGTAGGCAGCTCGAATACGCAGTATTTT.

This clone appeared a few times. The V call is TRBV4-1, the J call TRBJ2-4; D is perhaps TRBD2 (6 bases). In germline, CDR1 is MGHRA, CDR2 YSYEKL. V lost 1 base to trimming and J lost 6 bases, with 13 bases between them. The CDR3 is made up of 15 amino acids. The CDR3 DNA reads as TGCGCCAGCAGCCAAGGAACCGGGAGTGCAAACATTCAGTACTTC. Protein product: CASSQGTGSANIQYF.

This clone was seen a few times. This chain links TRBV21-1 with TRBJ2-1; TRBD1 is taken as the D call from the table, unchecked against the DNA. TRBV21-1 is classified as a pseudogene. This CDR3 region has 18 residues. The CDR3 reads CASSKVPPSFRQNDEQFF. The CDR3 DNA is TGTGCCAGCAGCAAGGTCCCTCCTTCTTTCCGACAGAACGATGAGCAGTTCTTC.

The rearrangement joins TRBV9 to TRBJ2-2, with D uncertain. CDR1 is SGDLS and CDR2 is YYNGEE in the germline V gene. The V and J ends lost 2 bases and 6 bases respectively, with 8 bases between them. The CDR3 has 13 amino acids. CDR3 sequence (DNA): TGTGCCAGCAGCGTTGTGCGGTCCGGGGAGCTGTTTTTT. It encodes CASSVVRSGELFF. Together with reference TRBV9 and TRBJ2-2, the CDR3 gives the full variable domain: DSGVTQTPKHLITATGQRVTLRCSPRSGDLSVYWYQQSLDQGLQFLIQYYNGEERAKGNILERFSAQQFPDLHSELNLSSLELGDSALYFCASSVVRSGELFFGEGSRLTVL.

The gene calls are TRBV5-1 and TRBJ2-7, with TRBD2 matching 12 bases. This CDR3 contains 13 residues. Trimming took 8 bases from V and 4 from J; bases not matched to a gene: 4. Looked up from germline, CDR1 is SGHRS and CDR2 is YFSETQ. This chain's CDR3 is CASRTSGVYEQYF. The DNA of the CDR3 is TGCGCCAGTCGGACTAGCGGGGTATACGAGCAGTACTTC.

The chain recombines TRBV29-1 with TRBJ2-3; D gene uncertain. Germline values: CDR1 SQVTM, CDR2 ANQGSEA. CDR3 size: 13 residues. The V end lost 4 bases, the J end lost 1 base, and 9 bases lay between the germline ends. The CDR3 nucleotides are TGCAGCGTTGTCCGTTGGGGCACAGATACGCAGTATTTT. Its protein is CSVVRWGTDTQYF.

The rearrangement links TRBV30 to TRBJ1-2; D is unresolved. Trimming removed 8 bases from V and 3 bases from J, with 13 bases in between. The germline gives CDR1 GTSNPN, CDR2 SVGIG (reference sequence). This CDR3 is 12 amino acids long. The CDR3 region is CAGSQADYGYTF. The CDR3 DNA follows: TGTGCCGGTTCTCAGGCTGACTATGGCTACACCTTC.

The chain employs TRBV29-1 and TRBJ2-3; D remains ambiguous. This CDR3 has 15 amino acids. V lost 5 bases, J lost 0 bases, and 15 bases lay in between. Germline V gene sequence: CDR1 SQVTM, CDR2 ANQGSEA. The CDR3 DNA follows: TGCAGCGTTCTGACCGTCAATCCTAGCACAGATACGCAGTATTTT. Translated: CSVLTVNPSTDTQYF.

The V and J genes are TRBV7-2 and TRBJ1-2; D unresolved. The V end lost 1 base, the J end lost 7 bases, and 10 bases lay between the germline ends. The CDR3 is 13 amino acids. Germline values: CDR1 SGHTA, CDR2 FQGNSA. DNA for the CDR3: TGTGCCAGCAGCTTAGGGCCGGTGGCTGGCTACACCTTC. Its translation is CASSLGPVAGYTF.

The V gene is TRBV4-1, the J gene TRBJ2-1; D is uncertain. Deletions cut 4 bases from V and 7 bases from J, with 8 bases between. The germline gives CDR1 MGHRA, CDR2 YSYEKL. This CDR3 spans 12 amino acids. CDR3 region: CASSLEINEQFF. The DNA of the CDR3 is TGCGCCAGCAGCCTAGAGATTAATGAGCAGTTCTTC.

The chain links TRBV15 to TRBJ2-1; D is ambiguous. This CDR3 has 15 amino acids. Germline V gene sequence: CDR1 LNHNV, CDR2 YYDKDF (reference sequence). V was clipped by 2 bases and J by 5 bases, with 13 bases between them. The CDR3 loop reads CATSRLRLSDNEQFF. Here the CDR3 DNA reads TGTGCCACCAGCAGACTGCGGTTGTCGGACAATGAGCAGTTCTTC.

The V and J genes are TRBV5-1 and TRBJ2-7; D may be TRBD1 (6 bases). The V gene's germline CDR1 is SGHRS and CDR2 YFSETQ. The CDR3 length is 14 residues. Trimming removed 2 bases at V and 2 bases at J, with 11 bases between. CDR3 sequence (DNA): TGCGCCAGCAGCTTCCGACAGGCAACCTACGAGCAGTACTTC. It yields the protein CASSFRQATYEQYF.

This clone was seen a handful of times. The rearrangement joins TRBV5-1 to TRBJ2-1; 10 bases are a match to TRBD2. V lost 4 bases, J lost 7 bases, and 11 bases stayed unmatched. CDR3 length equals 16 residues. Germline CDR1 is SGHRS and CDR2 is YFSETQ. The CDR3 region is CASSDGPAGGPNEQFF. In nucleotides, the CDR3 is TGCGCCAGCAGCGATGGTCCAGCGGGGGGGCCAAATGAGCAGTTCTTC.

This chain connects TRBV7-2 to TRBJ2-5; 7 bases align to TRBD2. Trimming took 4 bases from V and 3 from J; bases not matched to a gene: 8. This CDR3 comprises 15 residues. The germline CDR1 and CDR2 sequences are SGHTA and FQGNSA. CDR3 amino acids: CASSSSYAGEETQYF. The CDR3 bases are TGTGCCAGCAGCTCGTCATACGCGGGAGAAGAGACCCAGTACTTC.

The J gene is TRBJ2-5, the V gene TRBV7-2; 8 bases agree with TRBD2. Germline V gives CDR1 SGHTA, CDR2 FQGNSA. Trimming took 2 bases from V and 3 from J; bases not matched to a gene: 2. The CDR3 is 14 amino acids. The chain's CDR3 is CASSLRREEETQYF. The DNA of the CDR3 is TGTGCCAGCAGCTTACGGCGGGAGGAAGAGACCCAGTACTTC.

The chain joins TRBV4-1 to TRBJ2-3; 8 nucleotides align to TRBD2. The V segment lost 8 bases and the J segment 6 bases; nucleotides outside the gene matches: 7. The CDR3 totals 13 residues. The germline CDR1 and CDR2 sequences are MGHRA and YSYEKL. The CDR3 is CASGTGGPDTQYF. The CDR3 nucleotides read TGCGCCAGCGGGACGGGGGGGCCCGATACGCAGTATTTT.

The CDR3 reads CASSEVKGFNTGELFF. CDR3 DNA: TGTGCCAGCAGTGAAGTGAAGGGATTCAACACCGGGGAGCTGTTTTTT. This chain links TRBV25-1 with TRBJ2-2; no clear D gene. Germline V gene sequence: CDR1 MGHDK, CDR2 SYGVNS. V lost 2 bases and J 2 bases, leaving 12 bases between the germline ends. This CDR3 spans 16 amino acids.

This clone has just a few counts. The sample has other DNA sequences that encode this CDR3 too. CDR3 DNA: TGTGCCAGTCGGGACAACTATGGCTACACCTTC. Protein product: CASRDNYGYTF. The chain couples TRBV19 to TRBJ1-2; tentative D call: TRBD1 (5 bases). V was pared by 8 bases and J by 2 bases, with 6 bases between. The CDR3 totals 11 residues. Germline CDR1 reads LNHDA; CDR2 reads SQIVND (reference sequence).

The V and J genes are TRBV6-5 and TRBJ2-7; D is tentatively TRBD1 or TRBD2 (5 bases each). The CDR3 runs to 15 residues. Trimming pared 0 bases from V and 0 bases from J, leaving 9 bases between. Germline assignment: CDR1 MNHEY and CDR2 SVGAGI. CDR3 nucleotides: TGTGCCAGCAGTTACTCATCAGGGAGCTCCTACGAGCAGTACTTC. Translating it yields CASSYSSGSSYEQYF.

This chain connects TRBV15 to TRBJ2-5; 10 bases are shared with TRBD2. CDR1 and CDR2 from the germline V gene are LNHNV and YYDKDF (reference sequence). The length of the CDR3 is 14 residues. V gave up 4 bases and J gave up 4 bases; unmatched junction bases: 3. Written as DNA, the CDR3 is TGTGCCACCAGCACAGCGGGGGGGGCAGAGACCCAGTACTTC. Its protein product is CATSTAGGAETQYF.

The gene calls are TRBV6-6 and TRBJ2-7, with no clear D. The germline V gene has CDR1 MNHNY and CDR2 SVGAGI (reference sequence). The length of the CDR3 is 11 residues. Between the trimmed V and J ends, which lost 5 bases and 5 bases, there was a span of 7 bases. DNA for the CDR3: TGTGCCAGCAGTAAGGGAAACGAGCAGTACTTC. Its protein product is CASSKGNEQYF.